This T cell receptor beta chain was sequenced for a study of cytotoxic CD8 clonotypes in ibrutinib-treated CLL. The study's findings and limits: Baseline clonality, higher than in age-matched healthy donors, tracked circulating CD8+ T-cell counts.

V was pared by 4 bases and J by 3 bases, with 9 bases between. Germline values: CDR1 SGHKS, CDR2 YYEKEE (reference sequence). The CDR3 loop spans 13 amino acids. Comment on this clone: Its specificity is unknown.

The table came from immunoSEQ multiplex PCR; TCRdb's copy has only in-frame clones and leaves some out. Of 45,000 to 60,000 clones listed, roughly 50% are singletons. This material consisted of PBMCs, taken after 24 months of ibrutinib treatment. The source of this sequence is a human donor with chronic lymphocytic leukemia. V and J are TRBV5-5 and TRBJ2-3, with unresolved D. In nucleotides, the CDR3 is TGTGCCAGCAGCCAAGATCGAACAGATACGCAGTATTTT. Its protein product is CASSQDRTDTQYF.